This entry is about one T cell receptor (beta chain). Source study methods: Amplifying reference gene primers gave estimates of nucleated cell counts. This table comes from immunoSEQ multiplex PCR, and its TCRdb copy is limited to in-frame clones, with some not included. Clonal size and the V and J genes are those of that table, whereas D and trimming came from the DNA. The sample holds over 100,000 clones; roughly 80% are singletons and the top ten take 3.5% to 5%. J gave up 3 bases and V 2 bases, and 3 bases lay outside the gene matches. The length of the CDR3 is 15 residues. Germline CDR1 and CDR2: SGDLS and YYNGEE. This specimen belongs to a study of blood T cell repertoires in COVID-19.

Material: peripheral blood. The chain joins TRBV9 to TRBJ2-1, with 9 bases that match TRBD2. This TCR was sampled from a human donor in a cohort sampled during active COVID-19. The CDR3 spells CASSVSGGGYNEQFF. CDR3 in DNA: TGTGCCAGCAGCGTTAGCGGGGGAGGCTACAATGAGCAGTTCTTC.